Described below is a single T cell receptor beta chain sequence and its context. The target antigen is unknown. These data are taken from a study of cytomegalovirus exposure and HLA in healthy donors. On the study more broadly: Prior work identified around 100 million unique TCR beta sequences in 150 million to 200 million T cells. HLA-typed donors were the source of about 85 million unique TCRs, which an early data release held. Findings and limits, study-wide: Within a later analysis, the majority of CMV-associated TCR beta chains appeared HLA-restricted. Using the classifier, cytomegalovirus status was reportedly diagnosed with high specificity and sensitivity.

CDR1 SGHNT and CDR2 YYREEE come from the germline V gene (reference sequence). The CDR3 sequence is 15 residues long. Trimming cost V 4 bases and J 5 bases, with 18 bases left between them. The PCR used 60 Vbeta and 13 Jbeta primers. The table came from immunoSEQ multiplex PCR; TCRdb's copy has only in-frame clones and leaves some out. The sample has roughly 99,000 clones; approximately 75% are singletons. Sequencing input: PBMCs. The V gene is TRBV5-4, the J gene TRBJ1-1, with D possibly TRBD1 on 5 matching bases. This receptor was identified in a woman in her thirties or forties in good health and CMV-seronegative. CDR3 in DNA: TGTGCCAGCAGCCCTACCGGGGGTCCGGAGACTGAAGCTTTCTTT. The encoded protein is CASSPTGGPETEAFF. Drawing the rest from reference TRBV5-4 and TRBJ1-1, the complete variable domain is ETGVTQSPTHLIKTRGQQVTLRCSSQSGHNTVSWYQQALGQGPQFIFQYYREEENGRGNFPPRFSGLQFPNYSSELNVNALELDDSALYLCASSPTGGPETEAFFGQGTRLTVV.